This T cell receptor beta chain appears in the sequencing data of a study of metastatic and nonmetastatic thyroid tumors. Turning to the study itself: Across peripheral blood and tumor or nodule tissue samples taken from malignant and benign thyroid patients, the repertoires were compared with one another.

Patients had received no treatment of any kind before thyroid surgery. As originally analysed: Across clinicopathological groups, CDR3 differences served as the basis for building a distant-metastasis classifier for papillary thyroid cancer. TCRdb re-processed the PCR reads through MiXCR. Here the V and J calls rest on TCRdb's processing, not on the authors' analysis. This sample has 20,000 to 25,000 clones, with less than 15% found just once. CDR3 length: 12 amino acids. Germline CDR1 ENHRY, CDR2 SYGVKD. V lost 0 bases, J lost 7 bases, and 6 bases lay in between. The sample holds many counts of this clone.

The source is a female donor with papillary thyroid cancer or a benign thyroid nodule (not recorded which). Some clones in this sample may be carry-over from other donors' samples. V and J are TRBV10-3 and TRBJ1-1; no reliable D call. The sample taken for sequencing was blood. Here the CDR3 DNA reads TGTGCCATCAGTGAGTCAGAAGTTGAAGCTTTCTTT. It translates to CAISESEVEAFF.